This T cell receptor beta chain was obtained from a study of cytomegalovirus exposure and HLA in healthy donors. As concerns this clone: Its antigen is as yet unknown.

The CDR3 covers 15 residues. V gave up 3 bases and J gave up 2 bases, with 13 bases separating them. Germline-derived CDR1 and CDR2 are SGHAT and FQNNGV. PCR amplification relied on 60 Vbeta primers (plus 13 Jbeta primers). Produced via immunoSEQ multiplex PCR; TCRdb's table is partial and in-frame only. The data hold about 200,000 clones, with around four fifths observed a single time. Findings of the study overall: In a later analysis, TCR beta V- and J-gene trimming showed a link to a missense DCLRE1C variant.

This clonotype originated in a woman in her forties or fifties in good health and CMV-seropositive. The sequencing sample was made of PBMCs. The chain uses TRBV11-2 and TRBJ1-2, with D possibly being TRBD1 (5 bases). DNA for the CDR3: TGTGCCAGCAGCTTCCAAGGGGTGGCGAACTATGGCTACACCTTC. This codes for CASSFQGVANYGYTF.